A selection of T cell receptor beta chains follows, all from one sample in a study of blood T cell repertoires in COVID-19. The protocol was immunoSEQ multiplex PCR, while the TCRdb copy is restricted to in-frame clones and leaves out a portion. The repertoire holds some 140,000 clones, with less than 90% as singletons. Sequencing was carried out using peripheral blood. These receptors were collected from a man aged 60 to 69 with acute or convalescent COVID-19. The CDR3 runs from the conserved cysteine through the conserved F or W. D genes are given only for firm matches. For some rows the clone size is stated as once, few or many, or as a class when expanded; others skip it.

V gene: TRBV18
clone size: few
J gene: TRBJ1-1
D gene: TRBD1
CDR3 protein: CASSPGQGLAMNTEAFF
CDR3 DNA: TGTGCCAGCTCACCTGGACAGGGTCTCGCTATGAACACTGAAGCTTTCTTT

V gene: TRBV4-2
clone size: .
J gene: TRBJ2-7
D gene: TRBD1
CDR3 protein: CASSQAGQPPYEQYF
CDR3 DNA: TGTGCCAGCAGCCAAGCGGGACAGCCACCCTACGAGCAGTACTTC

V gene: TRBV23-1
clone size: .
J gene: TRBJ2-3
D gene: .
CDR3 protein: CASSLSAGTDTQYF
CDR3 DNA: TGCGCCAGCAGTTTATCGGCGGGCACAGATACGCAGTATTTT

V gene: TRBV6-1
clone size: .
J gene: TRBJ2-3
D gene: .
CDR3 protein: CASSESDTQYF
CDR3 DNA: TGTGCCAGCAGTGAGTCGGATACGCAGTATTTT

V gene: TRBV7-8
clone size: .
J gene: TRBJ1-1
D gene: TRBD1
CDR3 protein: CASSFGQGNTEAFF
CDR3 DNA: TGTGCCAGCAGCTTTGGACAGGGGAACACTGAAGCTTTCTTT

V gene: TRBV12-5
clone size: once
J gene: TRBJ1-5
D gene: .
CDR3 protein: CASGRDSNQPQHF
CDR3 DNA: TGTGCTAGTGGTAGAGATAGCAATCAGCCCCAGCATTTT

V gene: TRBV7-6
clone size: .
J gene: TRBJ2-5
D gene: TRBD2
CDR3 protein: CASSLVPSGGEETQYF
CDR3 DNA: TGTGCCAGCAGCTTAGTCCCTAGCGGGGGGGAAGAGACCCAGTACTTC

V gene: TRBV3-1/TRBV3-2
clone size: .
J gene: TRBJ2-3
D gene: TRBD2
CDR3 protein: CASSEGLAGSTDTQYF
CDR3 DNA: TGTGCCAGCAGCGAGGGACTAGCGGGAAGCACAGATACGCAGTATTTT

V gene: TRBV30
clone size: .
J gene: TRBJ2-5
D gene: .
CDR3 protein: CAWSKRVLETQYF
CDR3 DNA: TGTGCCTGGAGCAAGAGGGTTTTGGAGACCCAGTACTTC

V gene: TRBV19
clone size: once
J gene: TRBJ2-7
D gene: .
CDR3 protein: CASISPGLPHEQYF
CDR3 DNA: TGTGCCAGTATATCCCCGGGACTTCCGCACGAGCAGTACTTC

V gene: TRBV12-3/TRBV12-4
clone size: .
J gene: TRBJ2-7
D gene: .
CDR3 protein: CASSTELVGEQYF
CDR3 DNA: TGTGCCAGCAGTACTGAACTAGTGGGCGAGCAGTACTTC

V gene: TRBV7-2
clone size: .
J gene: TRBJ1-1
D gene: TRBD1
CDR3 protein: CASSFKRTGAGAEAFF
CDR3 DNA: TGTGCCAGCAGCTTCAAACGGACAGGGGCGGGAGCTGAAGCTTTCTTT

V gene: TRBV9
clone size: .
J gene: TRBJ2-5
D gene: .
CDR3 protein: CASSVDETTTQYF
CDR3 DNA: TGTGCCAGCAGCGTAGATGAGACAACCACCCAGTACTTC

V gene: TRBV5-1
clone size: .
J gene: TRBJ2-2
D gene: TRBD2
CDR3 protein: CASSYSSGAGELFF
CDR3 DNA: TGCGCCAGCAGCTATTCCAGCGGGGCCGGGGAGCTGTTTTTT

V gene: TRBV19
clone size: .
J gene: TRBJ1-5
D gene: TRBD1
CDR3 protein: CASSPLDRATNQPQHF
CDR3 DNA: TGTGCCAGTAGTCCGTTAGACAGGGCCACAAATCAGCCCCAGCATTTT

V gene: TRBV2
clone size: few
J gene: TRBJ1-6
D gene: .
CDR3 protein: CASSEMLRGNSPLHF
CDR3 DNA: TGTGCCAGCAGTGAGATGTTACGGGGAAATTCACCCCTCCACTTT

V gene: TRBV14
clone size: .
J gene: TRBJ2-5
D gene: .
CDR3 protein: CASSQDYVETQYF
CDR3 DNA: TGTGCCAGCAGCCAAGACTACGTGGAGACCCAGTACTTC

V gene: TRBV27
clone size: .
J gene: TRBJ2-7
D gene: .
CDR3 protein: CASSSPGLLNYEQYF
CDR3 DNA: TGTGCCAGCAGTTCACCGGGACTTCTGAACTACGAGCAGTACTTC

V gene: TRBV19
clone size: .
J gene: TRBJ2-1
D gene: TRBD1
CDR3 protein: CASSIVGQGINEQFF
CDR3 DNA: TGTGCCAGTAGTATAGTAGGACAGGGGATCAATGAGCAGTTCTTC

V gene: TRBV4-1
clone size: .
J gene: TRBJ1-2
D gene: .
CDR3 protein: CASSLLADRSNYGYTF
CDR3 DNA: TGCGCCAGCAGCCTCCTAGCGGACAGATCTAACTATGGCTACACCTTC

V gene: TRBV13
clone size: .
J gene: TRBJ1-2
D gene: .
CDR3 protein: CASSPSMGGTEGYTF
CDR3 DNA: TGTGCCAGCAGCCCCAGTATGGGAGGGACGGAAGGCTACACCTTC

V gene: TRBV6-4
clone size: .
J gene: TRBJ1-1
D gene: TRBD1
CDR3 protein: CASSDSRTGEKAFF
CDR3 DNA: TGTGCCAGCAGTGATAGTCGGACAGGGGAGAAAGCTTTCTTT

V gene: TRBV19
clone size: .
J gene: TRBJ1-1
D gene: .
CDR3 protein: CASSIVGGGTEAFF
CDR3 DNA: TGTGCCAGTAGCATAGTGGGAGGGGGAACTGAAGCTTTCTTT

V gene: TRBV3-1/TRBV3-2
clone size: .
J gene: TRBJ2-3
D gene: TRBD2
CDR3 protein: CASSQEGGSGTQYF
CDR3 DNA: TGTGCCAGCAGCCAAGAGGGGGGGTCCGGTACGCAGTATTTT

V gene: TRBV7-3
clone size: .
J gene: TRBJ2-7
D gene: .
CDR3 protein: CASSLTATGTYEQYF
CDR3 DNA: TGTGCCAGCAGCTTAACGGCCACAGGTACCTACGAGCAGTACTTC

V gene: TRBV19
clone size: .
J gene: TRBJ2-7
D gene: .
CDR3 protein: CASSGRQGSSYEQYF
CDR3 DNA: TGTGCCAGTAGTGGGCGCCAGGGGAGCTCCTACGAGCAGTACTTC

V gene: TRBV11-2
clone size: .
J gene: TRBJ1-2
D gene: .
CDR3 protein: CASSLNRKNYGYTF
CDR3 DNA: TGTGCCAGCAGCTTAAACAGGAAGAACTATGGCTACACCTTC

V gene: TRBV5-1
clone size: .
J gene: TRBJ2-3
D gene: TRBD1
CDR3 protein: CASSNRDRGSDTQYF
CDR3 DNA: TGCGCCAGCAGCAACCGGGACAGGGGATCAGATACGCAGTATTTT

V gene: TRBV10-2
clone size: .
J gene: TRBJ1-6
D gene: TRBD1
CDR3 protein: CASSGGTGISPLHF
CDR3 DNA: TGCGCCAGCAGTGGCGGGACAGGGATCTCACCCCTCCACTTT

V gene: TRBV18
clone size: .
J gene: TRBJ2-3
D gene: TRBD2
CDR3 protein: CASSPRSSGSSDTQYF
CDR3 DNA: TGTGCCAGCTCACCAAGATCTAGCGGGAGCTCAGATACGCAGTATTTT

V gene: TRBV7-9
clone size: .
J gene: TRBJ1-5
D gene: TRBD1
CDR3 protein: CASSRGQGANQPQHF
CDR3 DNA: TGTGCCAGCAGCCGCGGACAGGGGGCGAATCAGCCCCAGCATTTT

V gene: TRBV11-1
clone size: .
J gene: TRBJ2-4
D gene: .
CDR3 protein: CASSSSREAKNIQYF
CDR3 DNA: TGTGCCAGCAGCTCCTCACGAGAGGCCAAAAACATTCAGTACTTC